Presented here are 9 T cell receptor beta chains from one specimen sequenced in a study of blood T cell repertoires in COVID-19. Only in-frame clones appear in the TCRdb table, and some are missing; sequencing was by immunoSEQ multiplex PCR. Among 240,000 or so clones listed, 87% were seen once. The sequenced sample consisted of peripheral blood. The receptors were sampled from a man aged 55 to 70 who had recovered from COVID-19.

V and J are TRBV9 and TRBJ2-2, with 8 bases aligning to TRBD1. CDR1 SGDLS and CDR2 YYNGEE come from the germline V gene. The CDR3 has 15 amino acids. With 4 bases clipped from V and 5 bases from J, the junction kept 7 bases outside the gene matches. CDR3 amino acids: CASSPRTGRTGELFF. The CDR3 DNA sequence: TGTGCCAGCAGCCCGAGGACAGGGAGGACCGGGGAGCTGTTTTTT.

The chain is built from TRBV19 and TRBJ2-6; 10 nucleotides agree with TRBD1. V lost 4 bases to trimming and J lost 0 bases; unmatched junction nucleotides: 9. The CDR3 is 19 amino acids. Germline values: CDR1 LNHDA, CDR2 SQIVND (reference sequence). The CDR3 here is CASSRLLGQGSSGANVLTF. The CDR3, as DNA: TGTGCCAGTAGTAGATTGTTGGGACAGGGGAGCTCTGGGGCCAACGTCCTGACTTTC.

The gene calls are TRBV7-9 and TRBJ2-2; D unresolved. Germline-derived CDR1 and CDR2 are SEHNR and FQNEAQ (reference sequence). Trimming pared 0 bases from V and 6 bases from J, leaving 8 bases between. This CDR3 comprises 14 residues. This chain's CDR3 is CASSLAERPGELFF. The CDR3 coding sequence is TGTGCCAGCAGCTTAGCCGAGAGGCCCGGGGAGCTGTTTTTT.

This chain connects TRBV4-2 to TRBJ2-3; TRBD2 matches at 8 bases. V was pared by 5 bases and J by 4 bases, with 5 bases of the junction left unmatched. CDR1 is LGHNA and CDR2 is YNFKEQ in the germline V gene. The CDR3 sequence is 14 residues long. CDR3 sequence reads: CASSVGTRPDTQYF. CDR3 DNA sequence: TGTGCCAGCAGCGTCGGGACTAGACCAGATACGCAGTATTTT.

The chain couples TRBV18 to TRBJ1-1; the D gene is possibly TRBD1 (6 bases). CDR1 KGHSH and CDR2 LQKENI come from the germline V gene. Between the trimmed V and J ends, which lost 1 base and 5 bases, there was a span of 14 bases. The CDR3 length is 15 residues. The CDR3 protein is CASSPRSGGDTEAFF. For the CDR3, the DNA is TGTGCCAGCTCACCACGGTCGGGGGGCGATACTGAAGCTTTCTTT.

The chain joins TRBV11-3 to TRBJ1-6; possibly TRBD1 for D (5 bases). The CDR3 has 14 residues. V lost 3 bases and J 7 bases, leaving 10 bases between the germline ends. CDR1 is SGHNT and CDR2 is YENEEA in the germline V gene. CDR3 sequence reads: CASSLGGMNSPLHF. The DNA of the CDR3 is TGTGCCAGCAGCTTGGGGGGGATGAATTCACCCCTCCACTTT. The full variable domain, completed using reference TRBV11-3 and TRBJ1-6, is EAGVVQSPRYKIIEKKQPVAFWCNPISGHNTLYWYLQNLGQGPELLIRYENEEAVDDSQLPKDRFSAERLKGVDSTLKIQPAELGDSAVYLCASSLGGMNSPLHFGNGTRLTVT.

The chain carries TRBV5-6 and TRBJ1-5; D unclear. The V end lost 2 bases, the J end lost 2 bases, and 8 bases lay between the germline ends. This CDR3 is built from 14 residues. CDR1 is SGHDT and CDR2 is YYEEEE in the germline V gene. The CDR3 DNA is TGTGCCAGCAGCTTCGGGGTGGGCAATCAGCCCCAGCATTTT. This encodes CASSFGVGNQPQHF.

The V gene is TRBV27, the J gene TRBJ1-5; D not certain. From germline, CDR1 is MNHEY and CDR2 SMNVEV (reference sequence). V lost 6 bases and J 2 bases, leaving 11 bases between the germline ends. The CDR3 sequence is 14 residues long. CDR3 coding DNA: TGTGCCAGCAGAGACTTCCTGGGCAATCAGCCCCAGCATTTT. It yields the protein CASRDFLGNQPQHF.

J is TRBJ1-5 and V is TRBV27; 7 nucleotides line up with TRBD1. The ends lost 7 bases at V and 6 bases at J; junction bases unmatched: 9. Per the germline V gene, CDR1 is MNHEY and CDR2 is SMNVEV (reference sequence). CDR3 length: 14 amino acids. CDR3 DNA sequence: TGTGCCAGCAAGGGGGCGGGGGGTGGTCAGCCCCAGCATTTT. It codes for CASKGAGGGQPQHF.